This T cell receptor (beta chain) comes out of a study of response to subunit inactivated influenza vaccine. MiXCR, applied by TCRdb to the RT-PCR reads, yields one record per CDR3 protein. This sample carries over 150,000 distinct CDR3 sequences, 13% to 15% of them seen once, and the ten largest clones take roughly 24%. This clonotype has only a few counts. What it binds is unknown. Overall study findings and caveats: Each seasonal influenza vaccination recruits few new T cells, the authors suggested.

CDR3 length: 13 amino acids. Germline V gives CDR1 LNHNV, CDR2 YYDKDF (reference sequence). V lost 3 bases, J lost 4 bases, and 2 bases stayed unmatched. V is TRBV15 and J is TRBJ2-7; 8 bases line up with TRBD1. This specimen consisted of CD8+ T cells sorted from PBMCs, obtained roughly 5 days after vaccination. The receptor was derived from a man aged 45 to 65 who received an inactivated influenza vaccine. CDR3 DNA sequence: TGTGCCACCAGCAGGGACAGGGAGTACGAGCAGTACTTC. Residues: CATSRDREYEQYF.